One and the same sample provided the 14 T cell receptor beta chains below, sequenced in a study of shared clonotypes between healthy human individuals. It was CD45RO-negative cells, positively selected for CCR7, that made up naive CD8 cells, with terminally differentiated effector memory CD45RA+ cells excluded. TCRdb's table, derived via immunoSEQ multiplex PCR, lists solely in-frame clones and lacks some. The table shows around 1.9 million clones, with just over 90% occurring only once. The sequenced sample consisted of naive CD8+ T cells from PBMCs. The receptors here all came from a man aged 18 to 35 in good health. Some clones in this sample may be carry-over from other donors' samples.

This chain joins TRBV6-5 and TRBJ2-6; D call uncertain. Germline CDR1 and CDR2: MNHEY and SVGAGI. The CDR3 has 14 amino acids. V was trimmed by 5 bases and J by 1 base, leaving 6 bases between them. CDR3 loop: CASSAISGANVLTF. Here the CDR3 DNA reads TGTGCCAGCAGTGCGATTTCTGGGGCCAACGTCCTGACTTTC.

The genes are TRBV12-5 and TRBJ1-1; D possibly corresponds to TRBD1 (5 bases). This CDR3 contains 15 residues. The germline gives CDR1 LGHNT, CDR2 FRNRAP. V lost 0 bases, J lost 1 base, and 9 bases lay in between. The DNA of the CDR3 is TGTGCTAGTGGTTTGGTACGGGGGAAGAACACTGAAGCTTTCTTT. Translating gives CASGLVRGKNTEAFF.

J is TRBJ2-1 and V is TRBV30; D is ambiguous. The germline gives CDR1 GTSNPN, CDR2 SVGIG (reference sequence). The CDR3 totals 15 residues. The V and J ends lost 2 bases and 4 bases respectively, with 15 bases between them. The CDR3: CAWSPIPGRYNEQFF. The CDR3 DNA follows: TGTGCCTGGAGTCCAATCCCCGGTCGTTACAATGAGCAGTTCTTC.

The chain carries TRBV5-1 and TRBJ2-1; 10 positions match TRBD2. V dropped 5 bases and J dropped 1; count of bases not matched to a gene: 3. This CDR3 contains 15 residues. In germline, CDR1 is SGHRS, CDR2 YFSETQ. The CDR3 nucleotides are TGCGCCAGCAGGCTAGCGGGAGATTCCTACAATGAGCAGTTCTTC. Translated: CASRLAGDSYNEQFF.

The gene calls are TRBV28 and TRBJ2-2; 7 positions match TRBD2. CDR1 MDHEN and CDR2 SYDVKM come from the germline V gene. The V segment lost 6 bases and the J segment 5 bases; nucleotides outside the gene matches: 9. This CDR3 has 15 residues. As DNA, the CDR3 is TGTGCCAGCAGGACACCGGGGGAGGGTACCGGGGAGCTGTTTTTT. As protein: CASRTPGEGTGELFF. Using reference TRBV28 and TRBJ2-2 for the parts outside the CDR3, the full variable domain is DVKVTQSSRYLVKRTGEKVFLECVQDMDHENMFWYRQDPGLGLRLIYFSYDVKMKEKGDIPEGYSVSREKKERFSLILESASTNQTSMYLCASRTPGEGTGELFFGEGSRLTVL.

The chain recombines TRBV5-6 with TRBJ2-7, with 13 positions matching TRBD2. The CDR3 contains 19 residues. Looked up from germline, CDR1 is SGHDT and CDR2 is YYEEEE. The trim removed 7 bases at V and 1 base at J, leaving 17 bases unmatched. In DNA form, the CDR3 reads TGTGCCAGCGGGCGTGGGCGTCGGACTAGCGGGAGAGGATCCTACGAGCAGTACTTC. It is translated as CASGRGRRTSGRGSYEQYF.

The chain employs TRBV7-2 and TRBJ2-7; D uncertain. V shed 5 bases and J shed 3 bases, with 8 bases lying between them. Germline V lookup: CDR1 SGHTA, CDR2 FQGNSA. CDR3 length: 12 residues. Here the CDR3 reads CASSPNFYEQYF. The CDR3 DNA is TGTGCCAGCAGCCCAAATTTCTACGAGCAGTACTTC.

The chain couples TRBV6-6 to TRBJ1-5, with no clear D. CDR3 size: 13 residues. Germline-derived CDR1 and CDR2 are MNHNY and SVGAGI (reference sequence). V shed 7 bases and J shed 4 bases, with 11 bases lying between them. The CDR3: CASKASFNQPQHF. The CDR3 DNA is TGTGCCAGCAAGGCGAGCTTTAATCAGCCCCAGCATTTT.

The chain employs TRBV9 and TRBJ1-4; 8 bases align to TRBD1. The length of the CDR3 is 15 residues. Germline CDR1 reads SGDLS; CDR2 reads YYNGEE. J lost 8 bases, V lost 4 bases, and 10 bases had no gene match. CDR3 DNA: TGTGCCAGCAGCCCAAGGACAGGGCCGGCGGAAAAACTGTTTTTT. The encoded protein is CASSPRTGPAEKLFF. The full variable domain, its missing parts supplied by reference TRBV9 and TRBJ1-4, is DSGVTQTPKHLITATGQRVTLRCSPRSGDLSVYWYQQSLDQGLQFLIQYYNGEERAKGNILERFSAQQFPDLHSELNLSSLELGDSALYFCASSPRTGPAEKLFFGSGTQLSVL.

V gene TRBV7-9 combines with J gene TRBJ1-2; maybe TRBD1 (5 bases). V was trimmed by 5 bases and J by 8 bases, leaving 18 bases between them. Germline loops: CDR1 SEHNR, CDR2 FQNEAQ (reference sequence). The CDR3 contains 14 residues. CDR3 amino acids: CASSRPGTVGGYTF. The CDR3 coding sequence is TGTGCCAGCAGCAGGCCAGGGACCGTGGGGGGCTACACCTTC.

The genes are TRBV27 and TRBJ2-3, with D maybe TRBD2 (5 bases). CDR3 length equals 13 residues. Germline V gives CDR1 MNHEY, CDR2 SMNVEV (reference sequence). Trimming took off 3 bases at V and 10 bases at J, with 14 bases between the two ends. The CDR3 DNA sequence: TGTGCCAGCAGTTTGGTCTCCCCGCGGGCGCAGTATTTT. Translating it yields CASSLVSPRAQYF.

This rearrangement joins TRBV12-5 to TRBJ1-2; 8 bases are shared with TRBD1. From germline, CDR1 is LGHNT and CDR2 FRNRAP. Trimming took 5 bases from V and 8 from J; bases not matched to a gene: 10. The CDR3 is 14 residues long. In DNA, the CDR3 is TGTGCTAGTGGTGGTGGGACAGGTACCTTGGGCTACACCTTC. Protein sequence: CASGGGTGTLGYTF. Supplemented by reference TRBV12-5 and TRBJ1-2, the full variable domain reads DARVTQTPRHKVTEMGQEVTMRCQPILGHNTVFWYRQTMMQGLELLAYFRNRAPLDDSGMPKDRFSAEMPDATLATLKIQPSEPRDSAVYFCASGGGTGTLGYTFGSGTRLTVV.

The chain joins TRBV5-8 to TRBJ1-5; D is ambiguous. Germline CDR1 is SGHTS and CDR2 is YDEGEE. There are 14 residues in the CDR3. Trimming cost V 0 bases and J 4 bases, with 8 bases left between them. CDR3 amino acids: CASSLVRGNQPQHF. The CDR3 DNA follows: TGTGCCAGCAGCTTGGTGAGAGGGAATCAGCCCCAGCATTTT.

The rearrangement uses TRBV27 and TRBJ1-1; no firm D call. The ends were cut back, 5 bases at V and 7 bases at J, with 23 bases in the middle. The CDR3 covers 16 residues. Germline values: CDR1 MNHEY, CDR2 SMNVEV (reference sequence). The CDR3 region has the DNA TGTGCCAGCAGTCCCCACGGTATGTCCGACGGGCTTGAAGCTTTCTTT. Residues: CASSPHGMSDGLEAFF.